This TCR beta chain is from a study of identical twins. V trimming: 3 bases; J trimming: 2 bases; junction bases outside the gene matches: 17. Germline values: CDR1 DFQATT, CDR2 SNEGSKA (reference sequence). This CDR3 region has 18 residues. This clonotype was observed a handful of times. Via MiXCR, TCRdb re-called the 5' RACE reads, giving one row per CDR3 protein. The sample consists of hundreds of thousands of distinct CDR3 sequences, approximately 6.1% of them appearing once. This receptor was taken from a young man in good health. The chain has TRBV20-1 and TRBJ2-5; 8 bases fit TRBD2. The source material was naive T cells sorted from blood. CDR3 region: CSARPRLAGEERQETQYF. The CDR3 DNA reads TGCAGTGCTAGGCCTCGGCTAGCGGGCGAGGAGCGTCAAGAGACCCAGTACTTC.